Listed below are T cell receptor beta chains from one sample, sequenced in a study of CD8 T cells in Susac syndrome. Each CDR3 protein gets one entry after TCRdb re-called the immunoSEQ multiplex PCR reads with MiXCR. This table holds 100,000 to 150,000 distinct CDR3 sequences, nearly 95% found once. The sequenced sample was CD4+ T cells from PBMCs. The receptors stem from a human donor in good health. The CDR3 runs from the conserved cysteine through the conserved F or W.

>TRBV4-1
CASSQEKETSGKQEQYF
>TRBV25-1
CASSDPVAGEQFF
>TRBV29-1
CSVGVGVNTGELFF
>TRBV5-1
CASTSGLGRQETQYF
>TRBV19
CASSISISGPQETQYF
>TRBV7-2
CASSLVVAGSYNEQFF
>TRBV7-2
CASSLARAAGTEAFF
>TRBV6-5
CASSQLGTGDYGYTF
>TRBV5-1
CASSFPGLSVYEQYF
>TRBV2
CASSERGLAGVNEQFF
>TRBV29-1
CSAGGGTQYF
>TRBV12-3/TRBV12-4
CASTKPGLAGFEQFF
>TRBV12-5
CASGPGLAGAGQFF
>TRBV28
CASSLDLPAGANVLTF
>TRBV14
CASSQATSGYTGELFF
>TRBV14
CASSSSGRVQFF
>TRBV29-1
CSVEERGQGAYEQYF
>TRBV19
CASSLRTGGNIQYF
>TRBV20-1
CSARNGGSGNTIYF
>TRBV29-1
CSVQGSTDTQYF
>TRBV5-4
CASSSIQRQQRYTF
>TRBV27
CASSLESSGANVLTF
>TRBV30
CAWSKGGPADTQYF
>TRBV2
CASRGPSAGANVLTF